This TCR beta chain was sequenced in a study of vaccination effects on CD4 cells after COVID-19. Assay used: immunoSEQ multiplex PCR; TCRdb lists only in-frame clones, some missing. This repertoire shows about 59,000 clones, about 73% found once; its top ten account for approximately 1.9%. As to this clone: Its antigen is not known.

This CDR3 has 14 residues. With V trimmed by 6 bases and J by 6 bases, 11 bases remained unmatched. Looked up from germline, CDR1 is MNHEY and CDR2 is SVGAGI. Before sequencing, viral peptide pools were used by the ViraFEST assay to expand antigen-specific CD4+ T cells. After roughly 11 days in culture, the CD4+ T cells were isolated. Vaccination of participants consisted of two doses of either the BNT162b2 or mRNA-1273 vaccine. Around 2.2 million PBMC per well received approximately 10 IU/ml IL-2 and approximately 9.2 ug/ml peptides in culture. On day 3 and again on day 7, half the medium was replaced with IL-2 medium.

This receptor was identified in a human donor who received a COVID-19 vaccine. The chain combines TRBV6-5 with TRBJ2-7; TRBD1 matches at 7 bases. The specimen comprised CD4+ T cells from PBMCs cultured with HCoV-OC43 spike peptides, sampled after COVID-19 vaccination. The subset is: HCoV-OC43 spike overlapping peptide pool stimulation. The CDR3 loop is CASSRDGQEPEQYV. The CDR3 region has the DNA TGTGCCAGCAGCAGAGATGGACAGGAACCCGAGCAGTACGTC.